A single sample gave rise to the 4 T cell receptor beta chains below, sequenced in a study of control samples from healthy donors and cancer patients. Profiling relied on immunoSEQ multiplex PCR, and the TCRdb table lists in-frame clones only, not all of them. The sample yields 140,000 or so clones, approximately 92% seen once. The source material was blood. The receptors were sampled from a man aged 25-40 years in good health.

V and J are TRBV5-1 and TRBJ2-2, with D uncertain. Looked up from germline, CDR1 is SGHRS and CDR2 is YFSETQ. This CDR3 is 14 amino acids long. V was trimmed by 2 bases and J by 7 bases, leaving 12 bases between them. The DNA for the CDR3 is TGCGCCAGCAGCTTTGGACCAGCCGGCGGGGAGCTGTTTTTT. Protein: CASSFGPAGGELFF.

The CDR3 nucleotides are TGTGCCAGCAGCCAAGATTCTTCGGGGCTGGCGGCTTTCTTT. It encodes CASSQDSSGLAAFF. V usage is TRBV3-1 (or the pseudogene TRBV3-2) and J usage is TRBJ1-1, with a possible D match to TRBD1 (5 bases). The CDR3 runs 14 residues. V was cut by 0 bases and J by 11 bases, with 16 bases left in between. CDR1 and CDR2 from the germline V gene are LGHDT and YNNKEL (reference sequence).

The chain combines TRBV9 with TRBJ2-3; D is unresolved. V lost 4 bases and J lost 0, with 12 bases in between. Germline lookup yields CDR1 SGDLS and CDR2 YYNGEE. The CDR3 consists of 15 residues. The DNA of the CDR3 is TGTGCCAGCAGCATGCAGGCCTCAAGCACAGATACGCAGTATTTT. Protein product: CASSMQASSTDTQYF.

For this clone: Germline is not matched at one junction end, which may reflect a read error. This chain uses TRBV9 with TRBJ1-2, with D possibly matching TRBD1 (6 bases). Germline V gene sequence: CDR1 SGDLS, CDR2 YYNGEE. This CDR3 has 9 amino acids. CDR3 coding DNA: TGTGCCAGCAATTTACAGGGAGCCTTC. Protein sequence: CASNLQGAF.